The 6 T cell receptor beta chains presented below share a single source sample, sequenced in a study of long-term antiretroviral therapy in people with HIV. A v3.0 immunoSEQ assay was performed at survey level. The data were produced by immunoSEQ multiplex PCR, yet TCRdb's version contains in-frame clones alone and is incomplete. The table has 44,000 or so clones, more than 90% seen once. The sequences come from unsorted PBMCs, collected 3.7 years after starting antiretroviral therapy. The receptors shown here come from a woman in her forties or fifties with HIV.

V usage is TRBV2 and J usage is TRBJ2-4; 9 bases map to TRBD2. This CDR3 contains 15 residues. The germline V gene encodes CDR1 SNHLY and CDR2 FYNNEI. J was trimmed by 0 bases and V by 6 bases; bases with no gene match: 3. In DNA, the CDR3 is TGTGCCAGCAGAGCGACTAGCGGAGCCAAAAACATTCAGTACTTC. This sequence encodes CASRATSGAKNIQYF.

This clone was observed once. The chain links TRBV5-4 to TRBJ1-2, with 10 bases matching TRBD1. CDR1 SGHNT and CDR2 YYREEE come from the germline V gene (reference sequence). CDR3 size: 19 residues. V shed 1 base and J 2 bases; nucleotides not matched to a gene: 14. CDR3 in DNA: TGTGCCAGCAGCTTGATGACCGGGACAGGGGCCGCGGGGAACTATGGCTACACCTTC. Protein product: CASSLMTGTGAAGNYGYTF.

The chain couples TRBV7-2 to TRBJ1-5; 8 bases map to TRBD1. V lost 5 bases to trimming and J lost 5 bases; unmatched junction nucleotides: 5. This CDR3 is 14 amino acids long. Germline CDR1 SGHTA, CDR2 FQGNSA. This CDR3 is CASSHRGKDQPQHF. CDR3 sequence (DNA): TGTGCCAGCAGCCACAGGGGGAAGGATCAGCCCCAGCATTTT.

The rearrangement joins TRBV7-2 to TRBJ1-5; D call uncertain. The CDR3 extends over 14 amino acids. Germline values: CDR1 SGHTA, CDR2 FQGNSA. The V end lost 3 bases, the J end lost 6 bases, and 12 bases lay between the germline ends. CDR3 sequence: CASSFPGIGQPQHF. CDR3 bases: TGTGCCAGCAGCTTCCCGGGGATAGGTCAGCCCCAGCATTTT.

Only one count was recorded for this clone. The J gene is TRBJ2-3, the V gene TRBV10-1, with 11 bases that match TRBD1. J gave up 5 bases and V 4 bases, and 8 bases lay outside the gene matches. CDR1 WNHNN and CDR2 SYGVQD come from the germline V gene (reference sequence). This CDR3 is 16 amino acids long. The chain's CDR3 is CASSATGTGGRDTQYF. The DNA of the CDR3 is TGCGCCAGCAGTGCCACCGGGACAGGGGGTCGAGATACGCAGTATTTT.

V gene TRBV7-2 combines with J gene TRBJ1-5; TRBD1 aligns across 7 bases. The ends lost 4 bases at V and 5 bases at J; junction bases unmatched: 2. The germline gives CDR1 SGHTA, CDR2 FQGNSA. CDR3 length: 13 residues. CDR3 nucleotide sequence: TGTGCCAGCAGCTCTGACAGGGATCAGCCCCAGCATTTT. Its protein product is CASSSDRDQPQHF.